This T cell receptor beta chain was sequenced for a study of cytomegalovirus exposure and HLA in healthy donors. Notes on the study in general: It was found in a later analysis that first-cohort TCR clusters tended to co-occur in the 95 to 150 validation repertoires. There were some public TCRs occurring in many donors, but most TCR sequences were rare. Reports credit the classifier with highly specific, highly sensitive diagnosis of cytomegalovirus status.

Repertoires were generated with immunoSEQ multiplex PCR, while TCRdb's copy carries only in-frame clones and drops some. The repertoire holds tens of thousands of clones, with just under 95% as singletons. V was shortened by 6 bases and J by 3 bases, with 8 bases between the two germline ends. This CDR3 comprises 13 residues. Germline V gene lookup returns CDR1 MRHNA and CDR2 SNTAGT. There are a few counts of this clone. The antigen remains unidentified. The sequenced material came from PBMCs. This receptor was identified in a man aged 18 to 30 in good health and CMV-seropositive. The chain joins TRBV6-4 to TRBJ2-2, with D perhaps matching TRBD1 (6 bases). The CDR3, as DNA: TGTGCCAGCAGAGCAGGGGACACCGGGGAGCTGTTTTTT. It yields the protein CASRAGDTGELFF.